These 7 T cell receptor beta chains were all obtained from the same sample, sequenced in a study of cytomegalovirus exposure and HLA in healthy donors. Repertoires were generated with immunoSEQ multiplex PCR, while TCRdb's copy carries only in-frame clones and drops some. The table records some 320,000 clones, about nine tenths of them present only once. Sequencing was done on a sample of PBMCs. These receptors all come from a young woman in good health and CMV-seropositive.

This rearrangement joins TRBV27 to TRBJ2-3; TRBD2 agrees at 11 bases. V lost 4 bases to trimming and J lost 0 bases; unmatched junction nucleotides: 3. The germline gives CDR1 MNHEY, CDR2 SMNVEV (reference sequence). This CDR3 has 16 residues. The CDR3 protein is CASSYGTSGSTDTQYF. CDR3 bases: TGTGCCAGCAGTTACGGGACTAGCGGTAGCACAGATACGCAGTATTTT.

In this sample, this clone turned up once. This rearrangement joins TRBV30 to TRBJ2-5; the match to TRBD2 covers 7 bases. The CDR3 extends over 14 amino acids. The V segment lost 1 base and the J segment 4 bases; nucleotides outside the gene matches: 6. CDR1 is GTSNPN, CDR2 SVGIG, per germline (reference sequence). The CDR3 loop is CAWSEGGGPETQYF. In DNA form, the CDR3 reads TGTGCCTGGAGTGAGGGCGGGGGTCCAGAGACCCAGTACTTC.

J is TRBJ1-1 and V is TRBV10-2; weak D call: TRBD1 (5 bases). The CDR3 spans 12 residues. Trimming stripped 1 base from V and 5 bases from J, with 5 bases between. Germline CDR1 and CDR2: WSHSY and SAAADI. The CDR3 sequence is CASSEWGTEAFF. CDR3 bases: TGCGCCAGCAGTGAGTGGGGGACTGAAGCTTTCTTT.

This clone has more than one count but fewer than ten. The chain is built from TRBV7-3 and TRBJ2-1, with TRBD2 as a possible D gene (5 bases). Looked up from germline, CDR1 is SGHTA and CDR2 is FQGTGA. Trimming removed 5 bases from V and 7 bases from J, with 21 bases in between. This CDR3 is 16 amino acids long. For the CDR3, the DNA is TGTGCCAGCAGCCTACTAGTGTCTTCAGCTCGGAATGAGCAGTTCTTC. Translation: CASSLLVSSARNEQFF. Supplemented by reference TRBV7-3 and TRBJ2-1, the full variable domain reads GAGVSQTPSNKVTEKGKYVELRCDPISGHTALYWYRQSLGQGPEFLIYFQGTGAADDSGLPNDRFFAVRPEGSVSTLKIQRTERGDSAVYLCASSLLVSSARNEQFFGPGTRLTVL.

This chain connects TRBV9 to TRBJ1-2; the match to TRBD1 covers 9 bases. Germline lookup yields CDR1 SGDLS and CDR2 YYNGEE. CDR3 length: 15 residues. The trim removed 0 bases at V and 5 bases at J, leaving 5 bases unmatched. As DNA, the CDR3 is TGTGCCAGCAGCGTAGGAGACAGGGGGTATTATGGCTACACCTTC. Its translation: CASSVGDRGYYGYTF.

The CDR3: CASSEGQGQNTEAFF. The CDR3 bases are TGCGCCAGCAGCGAAGGACAGGGGCAGAACACTGAAGCTTTCTTT. The gene calls are TRBV5-1 and TRBJ1-1; TRBD1 matches at 9 bases. The germline CDR1 and CDR2 sequences are SGHRS and YFSETQ. J was trimmed by 1 base and V by 4 bases; bases with no gene match: 5. CDR3 length: 15 amino acids.

The chain links TRBV30 to TRBJ1-3, with a weak D call TRBD1 (6 bases). This CDR3 region has 16 residues. The V end lost 5 bases, the J end lost 4 bases, and 21 bases lay between the germline ends. Germline loops: CDR1 GTSNPN, CDR2 SVGIG (reference sequence). This chain's CDR3 is CAWANLQGLWGNTIYF. In DNA, the CDR3 is TGTGCCTGGGCGAATTTACAGGGCTTGTGGGGAAACACCATATATTTT.